One and the same sample provided the 27 T cell receptor beta chains below, sequenced in a study of post-analysis software for immune sequencing data. Unique molecular identifiers were carried by the TCR beta cDNA libraries. MiXCR, run by TCRdb on the PCR reads, gives a single entry per CDR3 protein. The sample holds fewer than 700,000 distinct CDR3 sequences; 44% are singletons and the top ten take roughly 1.8%. What these receptors recognize is not known. Overall study findings and caveats: TRBV segments more frequent in patients than in controls numbered roughly 5 and included TRBV5-6, TRBV5-1 and TRBV20-1.

The sample taken for sequencing was blood. The receptors shown here come from a girl between 10 and 17 years old with multiple sclerosis.

The chain is built from TRBV6-6 and TRBJ1-5; 9 bases map to TRBD1. Germline trimming cut 11 bases from V and 4 bases from J; bases unmatched to any gene: 6. CDR3 size: 13 residues. The V gene's germline CDR1 is MNHNY and CDR2 SVGAGI (reference sequence). CDR3 sequence (DNA): TGTGCCGCCGAGGGACAGGGAAATCAGCCCCAGCATTTT. Residues: CAAEGQGNQPQHF.

As to this clonotype: A read error may account for a junction end that differs from germline. The V call is TRBV5-1, the J call TRBJ2-7; 8 bases match TRBD1. This CDR3 comprises 13 residues. Germline-derived CDR1 and CDR2 are SGHRS and YFSETQ. CDR3 sequence (DNA): TGCGCCAGCAGCTGGACAGGGTCCTACGAGCAGGACTTC. The encoded protein is CASSWTGSYEQDF.

The chain combines TRBV18 with TRBJ2-7; 12 bases match TRBD1. V was clipped by 8 bases and J by 1 base; unmatched bases: 15. CDR1 is KGHSH, CDR2 LQKENI, per germline. CDR3 length equals 18 residues. CDR3 residues: CASTLGTGGRLWSYEQYF. The CDR3 DNA reads TGTGCCAGCACCCTAGGGACAGGGGGCAGGTTGTGGTCCTACGAGCAGTACTTC. The full variable domain, with the rest looked up from reference TRBV18 and TRBJ2-7, is NAGVMQNPRHLVRRRGQEARLRCSPMKGHSHVYWYRQLPEEGLKFMVYLQKENIIDESGMPKERFSAEFPKEGPSILRIQQVVRGDSAAYFCASTLGTGGRLWSYEQYFGPGTRLTVT.

This clonotype was seen once. V usage is TRBV4-2 and J usage is TRBJ1-1; 10 positions match TRBD1. The CDR3 is 18 residues long. The germline CDR1 and CDR2 sequences are LGHNA and YNFKEQ. The trim removed 0 bases at V and 4 bases at J, leaving 11 bases unmatched. CDR3 DNA: TGTGCCAGCAGCCAAGATCCGGGACAGGGGATGGTGGGCACTGAAGCTTTCTTT. This translates into CASSQDPGQGMVGTEAFF.

The chain joins TRBV29-1 to TRBJ1-5, with D hard to call. V gave up 3 bases and J gave up 1 base, with 7 bases separating them. CDR1 is SQVTM and CDR2 is ANQGSEA in the germline V gene. CDR3 size: 13 residues. CDR3 DNA: TGCAGCGTTGACTCAGGCAGCAATCAGCCCCAGCATTTT. The encoded protein is CSVDSGSNQPQHF.

This chain joins TRBV24-1 and TRBJ2-5; TRBD1 aligns across 10 bases. V lost 6 bases and J lost 2; bases outside the gene matches: 14. Germline assignment: CDR1 KGHDR and CDR2 SFDVKD. The CDR3 sequence is 18 residues long. The CDR3 sequence is CATSMTPGQGLRQETQYF. DNA of the CDR3: TGTGCCACCAGTATGACTCCGGGACAGGGGTTACGACAAGAGACCCAGTACTTC.

This rearrangement joins TRBV12-3 or TRBV12-4 to TRBJ1-2, with D possibly being TRBD1 (5 bases). Trimming left V 7 bases short and J 6 bases short, with 18 bases between. The CDR3 is made up of 14 amino acids. CDR3 in DNA: TGTGCCAGCACTCCCTCCGGGGCGGCGAATGGCTACACCTTC. Its translation is CASTPSGAANGYTF.

V gene TRBV27 combines with J gene TRBJ2-3; tentatively, D is TRBD2 (5 bases). The CDR3 length is 14 residues. Germline lookup yields CDR1 MNHEY and CDR2 SMNVEV (reference sequence). The V end was cut by 1 base, the J end by 1 base, with 6 bases between. CDR3 nucleotides: TGTGCCAGCAGTTTATTCGGGGGCACAGATACGCAGTATTTT. This translates into CASSLFGGTDTQYF.

The chain joins TRBV6-4 to TRBJ2-7; D might be TRBD1 or TRBD2, each matching 6 bases. This CDR3 spans 15 amino acids. Per the germline V gene, CDR1 is MRHNA and CDR2 is SNTAGT. V was shortened by 5 bases and J by 2 bases, with 16 bases between the two germline ends. The CDR3 spells CASSQGGSGAYEQYF. As DNA, the CDR3 is TGTGCCAGCAGTCAAGGGGGGAGTGGGGCCTACGAGCAGTACTTC.

This clonotype was detected only a few times. V is TRBV5-6 and J is TRBJ2-7; 11 nucleotides line up with TRBD2. The CDR3 is 16 residues long. Losses at the gene ends were 1 base for V and 3 bases for J; bases not matched to a gene: 6. Looked up from germline, CDR1 is SGHDT and CDR2 is YYEEEE. The CDR3 spells CASSLTTLAGGYEQYF. CDR3 DNA sequence: TGTGCCAGCAGCTTGACCACCCTAGCGGGAGGCTACGAGCAGTACTTC.

A few counts support this clonotype. The chain has TRBV7-2 and TRBJ2-7; D might be TRBD2 (5 bases). The CDR3 covers 13 residues. Trimming removed 4 bases from V and 4 bases from J, with 11 bases in between. Germline V gives CDR1 SGHTA, CDR2 FQGNSA. CDR3 loop: CASSSPGRYEQYF. Written as DNA, the CDR3 is TGTGCCAGCAGCTCTCCGGGGAGATACGAGCAGTACTTC.

The genes are TRBV10-1 and TRBJ2-7; D gene ambiguous. This CDR3 spans 14 amino acids. V dropped 3 bases and J dropped 2 bases, with 11 bases sitting between them. CDR1 and CDR2 from the germline V gene are WNHNN and SYGVQD (reference sequence). CDR3 DNA: TGCGCCAGCAGTGAAACTATCCCACCCTACGAGCAGTACTTC. Translating it yields CASSETIPPYEQYF.

The chain employs TRBV27 and TRBJ1-2; D possibly corresponds to TRBD1 (5 bases). Trimming took 6 bases from V and 7 from J, leaving 9 bases between them. CDR1 is MNHEY and CDR2 is SMNVEV in the germline V gene (reference sequence). The CDR3 runs 11 residues. In DNA form, the CDR3 reads TGTGCCAGCAGATCAGGGTTTGGCTACACCTTC. Its translation is CASRSGFGYTF.

The chain links TRBV6-1 to TRBJ1-4; D call uncertain. Germline loops: CDR1 MNHNS, CDR2 SASEGT. The CDR3 length is 11 residues. V lost 5 bases, J lost 7 bases, and 5 bases lay in between. Here the CDR3 DNA reads TGTGCCAGCAGTCGGGGTGAAAAACTGTTTTTT. This translates into CASSRGEKLFF.

In its sample, this clonotype was seen a few times. V is TRBV6-1 and J is TRBJ2-7; 8 bases are shared with TRBD2. Germline CDR1 reads MNHNS; CDR2 reads SASEGT. The CDR3 is 15 residues long. V was pared by 6 bases and J by 6 bases, with 13 bases of the junction left unmatched. The CDR3 DNA reads as TGTGCCAGCAGCCGGGAGGGACTAGGGACCTTCGAGCAGTACTTC. It encodes CASSREGLGTFEQYF.

This sequence joins TRBV2 and TRBJ1-4, with TRBD1 identical over 7 bases. The ends lost 6 bases at V and 5 bases at J; junction bases unmatched: 9. This CDR3 has 15 residues. CDR1 is SNHLY and CDR2 is FYNNEI in the germline V gene. CDR3 nucleotide sequence: TGTGCCAGCAGACGAAATGACAGGGCGAATGAAAAACTGTTTTTT. Amino acid sequence: CASRRNDRANEKLFF.

The V call is TRBV5-1, the J call TRBJ2-1; 9 bases map to TRBD1. CDR3 length: 16 amino acids. Germline V gene lookup returns CDR1 SGHRS and CDR2 YFSETQ. V gave up 3 bases and J gave up 6 bases; unmatched junction bases: 10. Here the CDR3 reads CASSWSGTGFSNEQFF. The DNA of the CDR3 is TGCGCCAGCAGCTGGTCCGGGACAGGGTTTAGCAATGAGCAGTTCTTC.

This clonotype was counted between two and nine times. This chain connects TRBV4-2 to TRBJ2-6, with D perhaps matching TRBD1 (6 bases). CDR1 is LGHNA and CDR2 is YNFKEQ in the germline V gene. The V gene lost 5 bases and the J gene lost 1 base, with 12 bases spanning the gap. This CDR3 is 16 amino acids long. The CDR3 region is CASSGAGESGANVLTF. For the CDR3, the DNA is TGTGCCAGCAGCGGGGCAGGGGAATCTGGGGCCAACGTCCTGACTTTC.

The V gene is TRBV12-3 or TRBV12-4, the J gene TRBJ2-4; 10 nucleotides match TRBD2. J lost 3 bases, V lost 6 bases, and 11 bases had no gene match. This CDR3 is 17 amino acids long. CDR3 in DNA: TGTGCCAGCAGCCCCTTGTGGAGCGGGGGGGTCAAAAACATTCAGTACTTC. As protein: CASSPLWSGGVKNIQYF.

A few counts support this clonotype. This chain joins TRBV27 and TRBJ1-5; weak D call: TRBD1 (5 bases). Trimming took off 4 bases at V and 15 bases at J, with 16 bases between the two ends. The length of the CDR3 is 12 residues. Germline-derived CDR1 and CDR2 are MNHEY and SMNVEV (reference sequence). In DNA form, the CDR3 reads TGTGCCAGCAGTTCCCAGGCAGGGCTCCCGCATTTT. Translating gives CASSSQAGLPHF.

This clonotype was seen a handful of times. One junction end disagrees with the germline gene, perhaps due to a read error. This chain links TRBV5-1 with TRBJ2-3; D ambiguous. Germline V gene sequence: CDR1 SGHRS, CDR2 YFSETQ. This CDR3 region has 13 residues. CDR3 residues: CASSLVEADTQYF. The CDR3 DNA reads TGTGCCAGCAGCTTAGTAGAAGCAGATACGCAGTATTTT.

In this sample, this clonotype turned up a few times. This chain joins TRBV9 and TRBJ2-1, with TRBD1 matching 8 bases. The trim removed 4 bases at V and 9 bases at J, leaving 12 bases unmatched. The germline CDR1 and CDR2 sequences are SGDLS and YYNGEE. This CDR3 spans 15 amino acids. DNA for the CDR3: TGTGCCAGCAGCTCACAGGGGGATTGGTTCAGTGAGCAGTTCTTC. It is translated as CASSSQGDWFSEQFF.

This chain links TRBV12-3 or TRBV12-4 with TRBJ2-3; 8 bases agree with TRBD2. J gave up 6 bases and V 7 bases, and 9 bases lay outside the gene matches. The CDR3 is 14 residues long. The CDR3, as DNA: TGTGCCAGCACCCGGACTAGCTCCTCGGATACGCAGTATTTT. Amino acid sequence: CASTRTSSSDTQYF.

This sequence joins TRBV12-3 or TRBV12-4 and TRBJ1-2; the D is unclear. Between the trimmed V and J ends, which lost 0 bases and 6 bases, there was a span of 17 bases. This CDR3 spans 16 amino acids. This chain's CDR3 is CASSLALKGSNHGYTF. CDR3 nucleotide sequence: TGTGCCAGCAGTTTAGCGCTAAAGGGCTCAAACCATGGCTACACCTTC.

The rearrangement links TRBV12-3 or TRBV12-4 to TRBJ2-7; unclear D gene. This CDR3 comprises 16 residues. Trimming left V 7 bases short and J 2 bases short, with 21 bases between. CDR3 residues: CASTKSHWASTYEQYF. The DNA for the CDR3 is TGTGCCAGCACTAAAAGCCATTGGGCCTCGACCTACGAGCAGTACTTC.

This clonotype was found a few times. The chain has TRBV6-2 or TRBV6-3 and TRBJ2-4; 7 nucleotides line up with TRBD2. TRBJ2-7 matches the DNA end more closely, so the J call is doubtful. The CDR3 extends over 14 amino acids. In germline, CDR1 is MNHEY, CDR2 SVGEGT. This CDR3 reads CASRGGFRTNEQYF. Here the CDR3 DNA reads TGTGCCAGCAGGGGAGGGTTCCGCACGAACGAGCAGTACTTC.

This chain connects TRBV6-5 to TRBJ2-1; no clear D gene. This CDR3 has 13 amino acids. Between the trimmed V and J ends, which lost 2 bases and 7 bases, there was a span of 9 bases. The germline gives CDR1 MNHEY, CDR2 SVGAGI. The CDR3 reads CASSYGPRNEQFF. DNA of the CDR3: TGTGCCAGCAGTTACGGTCCGAGGAATGAGCAGTTCTTC.